This passage covers 25 T cell receptor beta chains from one sample sequenced in a study of cytomegalovirus exposure and HLA in healthy donors (TCRdb year 2017). Receptors were amplified or captured by the immunoSEQ multiplex PCR assay. A mixture of 60 forward primers for TCR Vbeta segments and 13 reverse primers for TCR Jbeta segments was used in the multiplex PCR. The clones in this table, taken by TCRdb from immuneACCESS, are in-frame only. Not every clone is retained; where verified, under half of the shortfall comes from an unresolved V gene, and the cause of the rest is unknown. Here the sample has about 120,000 clones; approximately 80% occur a single time. The ten biggest clones cover over 9.5% of the sample. Sequenced material: PBMCs. The source of these receptors is a man in his forties in good health and CMV-seropositive.

This rearrangement joins TRBV5-1 to TRBJ2-5, with 7 bases lining up with TRBD2. This CDR3 is 14 amino acids long. V lost 5 bases to trimming and J lost 5 bases; unmatched junction nucleotides: 9. In germline, CDR1 is SGHRS, CDR2 YFSETQ. The CDR3 sequence: CASRRAGIAETQYF. CDR3 nucleotide sequence: TGCGCCAGCAGAAGAGCGGGGATCGCCGAGACCCAGTACTTC.

V usage is TRBV11-2 and J usage is TRBJ1-4, with 7 bases matching TRBD1. The CDR3 runs 15 residues. Germline V gives CDR1 SGHAT, CDR2 FQNNGV. Losses at the gene ends were 7 bases for V and 5 bases for J; bases not matched to a gene: 10. CDR3 nucleotide sequence: TGTGCCAGCACCCCGTCAGGACAGGAGAATGAAAAACTGTTTTTT. This sequence encodes CASTPSGQENEKLFF. The whole variable domain, remainder taken from reference TRBV11-2 and TRBJ1-4, is EAGVAQSPRYKIIEKRQSVAFWCNPISGHATLYWYQQILGQGPKLLIQFQNNGVVDDSQLPKDRFSAERLKGVDSTLKIQPAKLEDSAVYLCASTPSGQENEKLFFGSGTQLSVL.

This clone was detected only once. The sample contains more than one DNA sequence encoding this CDR3. The chain recombines TRBV28 with TRBJ2-4, with a possible D match to TRBD2 (5 bases). Looked up from germline, CDR1 is MDHEN and CDR2 is SYDVKM. The CDR3 has 16 amino acids. V lost 6 bases and J 1 base, leaving 16 bases between the germline ends. For the CDR3, the DNA is TGTGCCAGCAGCGCCCCGGGGATGCAGGCCAAAAACATTCAGTACTTC. Encoded protein: CASSAPGMQAKNIQYF.

In its sample, this clone was seen once. The chain has TRBV7-8 and TRBJ2-3; tentative D call: TRBD2 (6 bases). V dropped 7 bases and J dropped 0 bases, with 11 bases sitting between them. The CDR3 consists of 14 residues. Germline V gene sequence: CDR1 SGHVS, CDR2 FQNEAQ. CDR3 coding DNA: TGTGCCAGCACCTCACTAGCTAGCACAGATACGCAGTATTTT. Residues: CASTSLASTDTQYF.

V usage is TRBV4-3 and J usage is TRBJ2-2; TRBD1 matches at 7 bases. CDR1 is LGHNA, CDR2 YSLEER, per germline. J gave up 5 bases and V 4 bases, and 4 bases lay outside the gene matches. This CDR3 is built from 14 residues. CDR3 nucleotide sequence: TGCGCCAGCAGCCTTGGGACAGTTACCGGGGAGCTGTTTTTT. Residues: CASSLGTVTGELFF.

The chain links TRBV18 to TRBJ1-4, with TRBD1 matching 11 bases. CDR1 and CDR2 from the germline V gene are KGHSH and LQKENI. The CDR3 contains 15 residues. Trimming took 6 bases from V and 11 from J; bases not matched to a gene: 11. In DNA, the CDR3 is TGTGCCAGCTCCAGCCCGGGACAGGGGGGACGGAAACTGTTTTTT. This codes for CASSSPGQGGRKLFF.

As for this clone: An end of the junction differs from the germline gene, which may be a read error. The V gene is TRBV7-2, the J gene TRBJ1-6, with D possibly matching TRBD1 (5 bases). This CDR3 comprises 12 residues. Germline V CDR1 and CDR2: SGHTA, FQGNSA. In DNA, the CDR3 is TGTGCCAGCAGCCCCGACAGCATCTTTCCCCCCTTT. Translating it yields CASSPDSIFPPF.

V and J are TRBV11-1 and TRBJ2-3; 8 positions agree with TRBD2. CDR1 and CDR2 (germline): SGHAT, FQDESV (reference sequence). The V gene end was trimmed by 2 bases and the J gene end by 0 bases; junction bases not matched to a gene: 4. This CDR3 spans 16 amino acids. CDR3 nucleotide sequence: TGTGCCAGCAGCTTATTCGGGGGGGGGAGCACAGATACGCAGTATTTT. Residues: CASSLFGGGSTDTQYF.

The CDR3 reads CSGGTGRDEQYF. The CDR3 bases are TGCAGCGGTGGGACAGGGAGGGACGAGCAGTACTTC. The rearrangement joins TRBV29-1 to TRBJ2-7; 9 bases are shared with TRBD1. With 7 bases clipped from V and 5 bases from J, the junction kept 6 bases outside the gene matches. The CDR3 spans 12 residues. Germline V gene lookup returns CDR1 SQVTM and CDR2 ANQGSEA.

J is TRBJ1-4 and V is TRBV5-8, with 10 bases identical to TRBD1. CDR3 length: 15 amino acids. The trim removed 3 bases at V and 5 bases at J, leaving 4 bases unmatched. The V gene's germline CDR1 is SGHTS and CDR2 YDEGEE. CDR3 bases: TGTGCCAGCAGCTCTCCGGGACAGGGGAATGAAAAACTGTTTTTT. It encodes CASSSPGQGNEKLFF.

J is TRBJ2-1 and V is TRBV6-6; perhaps TRBD1 as D (5 bases). Trimming removed 7 bases at V and 9 bases at J, with 19 bases between. This CDR3 contains 14 residues. The V gene's germline CDR1 is MNHNY and CDR2 SVGAGI (reference sequence). The DNA of the CDR3 is TGTGCCAGCAAGGAGCTTTCAGGGATTACTGAGCAGTTCTTC. It codes for CASKELSGITEQFF.

This rearrangement joins TRBV5-6 to TRBJ2-3, with D maybe TRBD2 (6 bases). The germline gives CDR1 SGHDT, CDR2 YYEEEE. This CDR3 is built from 15 residues. Trimming shortened V by 0 bases and J by 2 bases, and 10 bases separated the two germline ends. DNA of the CDR3: TGTGCCAGCAGCTTGGTGGGACTGACCACAGATACGCAGTATTTT. Translated: CASSLVGLTTDTQYF. Based on the CDR3 plus reference TRBV5-6 and TRBJ2-3, the full variable domain is DAGVTQSPTHLIKTRGQQVTLRCSPKSGHDTVSWYQQALGQGPQFIFQYYEEEERQRGNFPDRFSGHQFPNYSSELNVNALLLGDSALYLCASSLVGLTTDTQYFGPGTRLTVL.

The V call is TRBV5-1, the J call TRBJ1-4; 7 bases match TRBD1. Germline CDR1 reads SGHRS; CDR2 reads YFSETQ. The CDR3 sequence is 16 residues long. V shed 4 bases and J 0 bases; nucleotides not matched to a gene: 6. CDR3 in amino acids: CASSPTGVPTNEKLFF. CDR3 sequence (DNA): TGCGCCAGCAGCCCAACAGGGGTGCCAACTAATGAAAAACTGTTTTTT.

The chain uses TRBV5-8 and TRBJ2-1, with D possibly matching TRBD2 (6 bases). With 1 base removed from V and 2 bases from J, the gap between germline ends came to 13 bases. Germline V gives CDR1 SGHTS, CDR2 YDEGEE. The CDR3 loop spans 16 amino acids. In DNA form, the CDR3 reads TGTGCCAGCAGCTTGCTCATGGGGGAGGCCTACAATGAGCAGTTCTTC. Protein: CASSLLMGEAYNEQFF.

This chain links TRBV7-3 with TRBJ2-5; 7 positions match TRBD2. With 4 bases clipped from V and 5 bases from J, the junction kept 4 bases outside the gene matches. The length of the CDR3 is 13 residues. From germline, CDR1 is SGHTA and CDR2 FQGTGA. CDR3 coding DNA: TGTGCCAGCAGCTCCCCGCGGGAGGAGACCCAGTACTTC. It is translated as CASSSPREETQYF. The variable domain in full, with the rest retrieved from reference TRBV7-3 and TRBJ2-5, is GAGVSQTPSNKVTEKGKYVELRCDPISGHTALYWYRQSLGQGPEFLIYFQGTGAADDSGLPNDRFFAVRPEGSVSTLKIQRTERGDSAVYLCASSSPREETQYFGPGTRLLVL.

This chain links TRBV6-1 with TRBJ2-7; D is ambiguous. The ends were cut back, 3 bases at V and 4 bases at J, with 16 bases in the middle. This CDR3 contains 15 residues. Germline CDR1 MNHNS, CDR2 SASEGT. CDR3 DNA sequence: TGTGCCAGCAGTGAGCGAGACACGTTACCATACGAGCAGTACTTC. Its protein is CASSERDTLPYEQYF.

This chain's CDR3 is CASSPVEGKQYF. The CDR3 DNA reads TGTGCCAGCAGCCCAGTGGAGGGCAAGCAGTACTTC. The rearrangement joins TRBV7-2 to TRBJ2-7, with a possible D match to TRBD2 (6 bases). Looked up from germline, CDR1 is SGHTA and CDR2 is FQGNSA. V was trimmed by 5 bases and J by 8 bases, leaving 13 bases between them. There are 12 residues in the CDR3.

This clone has only a few counts. Other DNA sequences in the same sample also yield this CDR3. This chain links TRBV7-8 with TRBJ1-1; D ambiguous. Trimming left V 1 base short and J 1 base short, with 4 bases between. This CDR3 spans 13 amino acids. CDR1 is SGHVS and CDR2 is FQNEAQ in the germline V gene. The CDR3 region is CASSLVRNTEAFF. CDR3 sequence (DNA): TGTGCCAGCAGCTTAGTTCGGAACACTGAAGCTTTCTTT.

The chain joins TRBV13 to TRBJ2-7, with TRBD2 identical over 7 bases. The J segment lost 1 base and the V segment lost 8 bases, leaving 8 bases of the junction unmatched. Germline V gives CDR1 PRHDT, CDR2 FYEKMQ (reference sequence). The CDR3 has 14 residues. The CDR3 bases are TGTGCCAGCCGACGCGGGGGTGAATCCTACGAGCAGTACTTC. Translated, it gives CASRRGGESYEQYF.

The genes are TRBV4-2 and TRBJ2-5, with D unresolved. The CDR3 runs 15 residues. Germline CDR1 LGHNA, CDR2 YNFKEQ. V lost 0 bases, J lost 7 bases, and 15 bases lay in between. The CDR3 reads CASSQEAADSGTQYF. In DNA form, the CDR3 reads TGTGCCAGCAGCCAAGAGGCAGCCGATTCAGGGACCCAGTACTTC.

J is TRBJ2-7 and V is TRBV7-2, with 7 bases fitting TRBD1. V was pared by 5 bases and J by 1 base, with 5 bases of the junction left unmatched. This CDR3 has 14 residues. Germline V CDR1 and CDR2: SGHTA, FQGNSA. The CDR3: CASSPDRSSYEQYF. Written as DNA, the CDR3 is TGTGCCAGCAGCCCGGACAGGAGTTCCTACGAGCAGTACTTC.

DNA of the CDR3: TGTGCCAGCAGCTGGGACACAGACTATGGCTACACCTTC. It specifies CASSWDTDYGYTF. The V call is TRBV7-9, the J call TRBJ1-2, with a tentative D call TRBD1 (6 bases). The germline gives CDR1 SEHNR, CDR2 FQNEAQ (reference sequence). The CDR3 has 13 amino acids. Trimming took off 4 bases at V and 3 bases at J, with 9 bases between the two ends.

The rearrangement uses TRBV7-2 and TRBJ2-2; D is uncertain. Germline V lookup: CDR1 SGHTA, CDR2 FQGNSA. This CDR3 is built from 14 residues. Trimming left V 3 bases short and J 2 bases short, with 7 bases between. CDR3 sequence reads: CASSFMRNTGELFF. CDR3 in DNA: TGTGCCAGCAGCTTTATGAGAAACACCGGGGAGCTGTTTTTT. The complete variable domain, with remaining parts taken from reference TRBV7-2 and TRBJ2-2, reads GAGVSQSPSNKVTEKGKDVELRCDPISGHTALYWYRQSLGQGLEFLIYFQGNSAPDKSGLPSDRFSAERTGGSVSTLTIQRTQQEDSAVYLCASSFMRNTGELFFGEGSRLTVL.

The CDR3 sequence: CAWSVLVGGEAFF. The CDR3 nucleotides are TGTGCCTGGAGTGTACTTGTAGGGGGTGAAGCTTTCTTT. The V and J genes are TRBV30 and TRBJ1-1; TRBD1 is a possible D gene (6 bases). V was clipped by 0 bases and J by 7 bases, with 12 bases between them. This CDR3 region has 13 residues. Germline lookup yields CDR1 GTSNPN and CDR2 SVGIG (reference sequence). The whole variable domain, filled in from reference TRBV30 and TRBJ1-1, reads SQTIHQWPATLVQPVGSPLSLECTVEGTSNPNLYWYRQAAGRGLQLLFYSVGIGQISSEVPQNLSASRPQDRQFILSSKKLLLSDSGFYLCAWSVLVGGEAFFGQGTRLTVV.

This clone came up once. The genes are TRBV19 and TRBJ2-5, with 7 bases fitting TRBD1. This CDR3 contains 13 residues. J was trimmed by 6 bases and V by 3 bases; bases with no gene match: 4. Germline loops: CDR1 LNHDA, CDR2 SQIVND (reference sequence). In nucleotides, the CDR3 is TGTGCCAGTAGTATCGCAGGGGGTCAGACCCAGTACTTC. Encoded protein: CASSIAGGQTQYF.